This TCR beta chain was recovered during a study of T cell responses to AZD1222 COVID-19 vaccine. General observations from the study: Rises in breadth and depth of Spike-specific TCRs came after two AZD1222 doses. Dominant CD4 TCR responses targeted spike regions 160-218 and 743-854. Clonal diversity was possibly underestimated, and white British individuals and females predominated among donors.

Remarks on this clone: Its antigen remains unknown.

TCRdb keeps only in-frame clones here, not all; method: immunoSEQ multiplex PCR. The sample shows over 120,000 clones, 80% to 90% of them seen only once. This receptor was taken from an adult in good health. Specimen: peripheral blood, collected on day 0 of AZD1222 vaccination.

The CDR3 loop reads CASSLGLAGVGVDTQYF. The CDR3 DNA reads TGCGCCAGCAGCTTGGGACTGGCAGGGGTCGGTGTGGATACGCAGTATTTT. This rearrangement joins TRBV5-1 to TRBJ2-3, with a weak D call TRBD1 (6 bases). The germline CDR1 and CDR2 sequences are SGHRS and YFSETQ. CDR3 length: 17 residues. Trimming left V 0 bases short and J 6 bases short, with 20 bases between.